A selection of T cell receptor beta chains follows, all from one sample in a study of control samples from healthy donors and cancer patients. Repertoires were generated with immunoSEQ multiplex PCR, while TCRdb's copy carries only in-frame clones and drops some. This sample has some 170,000 clones, with approximately 94% found just once. Sequences were obtained from PBMCs. All receptors come from a man between 60 and 70 years old with colorectal cancer. CDR3s include the opening cysteine and the closing phenylalanine or tryptophan. Each record gives: J gene, clone size, D gene, V gene, CDR3 DNA, CDR3 protein. The D gene is left open where the match is weak. Only part of the rows carry a size: once, few, many, or a class if the clone is expanded.

j_call: TRBJ1-5
clone_size: -
d_call: -
v_call: TRBV9
cdr3_nt: TGTGCCAGCAGCGGTGGTCCGGGCGCAGGCAATCAGCCCCAGCATTTT
cdr3_aa: CASSGGPGAGNQPQHF

j_call: TRBJ2-7
clone_size: -
d_call: TRBD2
v_call: TRBV7-9
cdr3_nt: TGTGCCAGCAGCCCAGCGGGGGCCCCCTACGAGCAGTACTTC
cdr3_aa: CASSPAGAPYEQYF

j_call: TRBJ1-2
clone_size: -
d_call: -
v_call: TRBV6-2/TRBV6-3
cdr3_nt: TGTGCCAGCAGTTACTCGAAGCGAGGGAATGGCTACACCTTC
cdr3_aa: CASSYSKRGNGYTF

j_call: TRBJ2-5
clone_size: -
d_call: TRBD1
v_call: TRBV24-1
cdr3_nt: TGTGCCACCAGTGATTTAGGACAGGGGGCCAAAGAGACCCAGTACTTC
cdr3_aa: CATSDLGQGAKETQYF

j_call: TRBJ2-1
clone_size: -
d_call: -
v_call: TRBV9
cdr3_nt: TGTGCCAGCAGCGTAGGGCGGGCCAGGACCTACAATGAGCAGTTCTTC
cdr3_aa: CASSVGRARTYNEQFF

j_call: TRBJ2-7
clone_size: -
d_call: TRBD2
v_call: TRBV5-6
cdr3_nt: TGTGCCAGCAGCTTGTTGGCGGGGGGGGCCTCCTACGAGCAGTACTTC
cdr3_aa: CASSLLAGGASYEQYF

j_call: TRBJ2-5
clone_size: -
d_call: TRBD2
v_call: TRBV7-8
cdr3_nt: TGTGCCAGCAGCTCCCAAACTAGCGGGAACCAAGAGACCCAGTACTTC
cdr3_aa: CASSSQTSGNQETQYF

j_call: TRBJ1-3
clone_size: -
d_call: -
v_call: TRBV9
cdr3_nt: TGTGCCAGCAGCGTAGCGATCCCAGGGAACTCTGGAAACACCATATATTTT
cdr3_aa: CASSVAIPGNSGNTIYF

j_call: TRBJ2-4
clone_size: -
d_call: -
v_call: TRBV12-3/TRBV12-4
cdr3_nt: TGTGCCAGCAGTCCGAGGGTTTTGAACATTCAGTACTTC
cdr3_aa: CASSPRVLNIQYF

j_call: TRBJ1-2
clone_size: -
d_call: -
v_call: TRBV12-3/TRBV12-4
cdr3_nt: TGTGCCAGCAGTTTACGGGACTTCTATGGCTACACCTTC
cdr3_aa: CASSLRDFYGYTF

j_call: TRBJ1-2
clone_size: -
d_call: -
v_call: TRBV6-1
cdr3_nt: TGTGCCAGCACCAGAGGAGACAGCTCTAACTATGGCTACACCTTC
cdr3_aa: CASTRGDSSNYGYTF

j_call: TRBJ1-4
clone_size: -
d_call: TRBD1
v_call: TRBV24-1
cdr3_nt: TGTGCCACCAGTAAGGGAACAGGGGGCGCGGATGAAAAACTGTTTTTT
cdr3_aa: CATSKGTGGADEKLFF

j_call: TRBJ1-2
clone_size: -
d_call: -
v_call: TRBV15
cdr3_nt: TGTGCCACCAGCACCGGAACCCTTAACTATGGCTACACCTTC
cdr3_aa: CATSTGTLNYGYTF

j_call: TRBJ2-5
clone_size: -
d_call: -
v_call: TRBV25-1
cdr3_nt: TGTGCCAGCACCTCGAAGGAGACCCAGTACTTC
cdr3_aa: CASTSKETQYF

j_call: TRBJ1-4
clone_size: -
d_call: -
v_call: TRBV25-1
cdr3_nt: TGTGCCAGCAGTTACGGTGGGAAAGGGGCAACTAATGAAAAACTGTTTTTT
cdr3_aa: CASSYGGKGATNEKLFF

j_call: TRBJ1-5
clone_size: -
d_call: -
v_call: TRBV15
cdr3_nt: TGTGCCACCAGCAGAGATCGTGTCAGTAATCAGCCCCAGCATTTT
cdr3_aa: CATSRDRVSNQPQHF

j_call: TRBJ1-4
clone_size: once
d_call: TRBD1
v_call: TRBV12-5
cdr3_nt: TGTGCTAGTGGTTTGGTATTGACAGGGGATGAAAAACTGTTTTTT
cdr3_aa: CASGLVLTGDEKLFF

j_call: TRBJ2-1
clone_size: -
d_call: -
v_call: TRBV11-2
cdr3_nt: TGTGCCAGCAGGGTGGACCAGAGCTCCTACAATGAGCAGTTCTTC
cdr3_aa: CASRVDQSSYNEQFF

j_call: TRBJ2-3
clone_size: -
d_call: -
v_call: TRBV12-3/TRBV12-4
cdr3_nt: TGTGCCAGCAGTTGGGGGGATACGCAGTATTTT
cdr3_aa: CASSWGDTQYF

j_call: TRBJ2-2
clone_size: once
d_call: TRBD1
v_call: TRBV6-5
cdr3_nt: TGTGCCAGCAGCCGTGGACAGGGTGACGCCGGGGAGCTGTTTTTT
cdr3_aa: CASSRGQGDAGELFF

j_call: TRBJ2-7
clone_size: -
d_call: -
v_call: TRBV12-3/TRBV12-4
cdr3_nt: TGTGCCAGCAGTTTAGGTGTTACCTACGAGCAGTACTTC
cdr3_aa: CASSLGVTYEQYF

j_call: TRBJ2-5
clone_size: -
d_call: TRBD2
v_call: TRBV2
cdr3_nt: TGTGCCAGCAGTGAATCTAGGCGGGGGGCGCGAGAGACCCAGTACTTC
cdr3_aa: CASSESRRGARETQYF

j_call: TRBJ2-5
clone_size: -
d_call: TRBD2
v_call: TRBV7-2
cdr3_nt: TGTGCCAGCAGCTTTAGCGGGGTTGGTTCAGGCGAATACTTC
cdr3_aa: CASSFSGVGSGEYF

j_call: TRBJ1-1
clone_size: few
d_call: -
v_call: TRBV19
cdr3_nt: TGTGCCAGTGGCCTTGGGCAGGGGAGGATGAACACTGAAGCTTTCTTT
cdr3_aa: CASGLGQGRMNTEAFF

j_call: TRBJ2-7
clone_size: few
d_call: -
v_call: TRBV27
cdr3_nt: TGTGCCAGCAGTTTATCAGACTCCCACCCGGACGAGCAGTACTTC
cdr3_aa: CASSLSDSHPDEQYF

j_call: TRBJ2-5
clone_size: -
d_call: TRBD1
v_call: TRBV4-1
cdr3_nt: TGCGCCAGCAGCCGATCCACCGGGACAGGGGGATTCCTAGAGACCCAGTACTTC
cdr3_aa: CASSRSTGTGGFLETQYF

j_call: TRBJ1-4
clone_size: -
d_call: -
v_call: TRBV15
cdr3_nt: TGTGCCACCAGCAGAGGGGGAGGGGGACGGGAAAAACTGTTTTTT
cdr3_aa: CATSRGGGGREKLFF

j_call: TRBJ1-2
clone_size: -
d_call: -
v_call: TRBV19
cdr3_nt: TGTGCCAGTCGAACCGACCAGCAAGGGGGAAAAGCCTATGGCTACACCTTC
cdr3_aa: CASRTDQQGGKAYGYTF

j_call: TRBJ1-4
clone_size: -
d_call: TRBD1
v_call: TRBV5-5
cdr3_nt: TGTGCCAGCAGCTTGGAACTCAGACAGGGCACTAATGAAAAACTGTTTTTT
cdr3_aa: CASSLELRQGTNEKLFF

j_call: TRBJ2-3
clone_size: -
d_call: TRBD2
v_call: TRBV30
cdr3_nt: TGTGCCTGGAGCCCCCAGCGGGGGGGGGCAGATACGCAGTATTTT
cdr3_aa: CAWSPQRGGADTQYF

j_call: TRBJ1-1
clone_size: -
d_call: TRBD1
v_call: TRBV18
cdr3_nt: TGTGCCAGCTCGGCCGGGACAGGGGGCATGAACACTGAAGCTTTCTTT
cdr3_aa: CASSAGTGGMNTEAFF

j_call: TRBJ2-1
clone_size: -
d_call: TRBD2
v_call: TRBV24-1
cdr3_nt: TGTGCCACCAGTGATGGGACTAGCGGCAATGAGCAGTTCTTC
cdr3_aa: CATSDGTSGNEQFF

j_call: TRBJ2-3
clone_size: -
d_call: -
v_call: TRBV6-1
cdr3_nt: TGTGCCAGCAGTGAACAGGGGAGCACAGATACGCAGTATTTT
cdr3_aa: CASSEQGSTDTQYF

j_call: TRBJ2-1
clone_size: -
d_call: -
v_call: TRBV6-2/TRBV6-3
cdr3_nt: TGTGCCAGCAGTTACTCGGGCTTCTACAATGAGCAGTTCTTC
cdr3_aa: CASSYSGFYNEQFF

j_call: TRBJ2-5
clone_size: -
d_call: TRBD2
v_call: TRBV30
cdr3_nt: TGTGCCTGGAGTGTCGCGGGGGGTAGGGCCCAGTACTTC
cdr3_aa: CAWSVAGGRAQYF

j_call: TRBJ2-1
clone_size: -
d_call: TRBD2
v_call: TRBV24-1
cdr3_nt: TGTGCCACCAGTGATACTACTAGCGGGGGTAAGACGGGCAATGAGCAGTTCTTC
cdr3_aa: CATSDTTSGGKTGNEQFF

j_call: TRBJ1-2
clone_size: -
d_call: -
v_call: TRBV30
cdr3_nt: TGTGCCTGGAGTCCTCATTATGGCTACACCTTC
cdr3_aa: CAWSPHYGYTF

j_call: TRBJ1-2
clone_size: -
d_call: -
v_call: TRBV6-1
cdr3_nt: TGTGCCAGCAGTGACCCTCGAGGGGTATATGGCTACACCTTC
cdr3_aa: CASSDPRGVYGYTF

j_call: TRBJ2-7
clone_size: -
d_call: -
v_call: TRBV10-3
cdr3_nt: TGTGCCATCAGTGTGAAGGGAGTCGTGGAGCAGTACTTC
cdr3_aa: CAISVKGVVEQYF

j_call: TRBJ2-3
clone_size: -
d_call: TRBD1
v_call: TRBV15
cdr3_nt: TGTGCCACCAGCAGTCAACAGGGGGTCAGCACAGATACGCAGTATTTT
cdr3_aa: CATSSQQGVSTDTQYF

j_call: TRBJ2-3
clone_size: -
d_call: TRBD2
v_call: TRBV7-2
cdr3_nt: TGTGCCAGCAGCTTAGCCGGGGGGACAGATACGCAGTATTTT
cdr3_aa: CASSLAGGTDTQYF

j_call: TRBJ1-1
clone_size: -
d_call: -
v_call: TRBV12-3/TRBV12-4
cdr3_nt: TGTGCCCTCTCCCGGGGCCGGAACACTGAAGCTTTCTTT
cdr3_aa: CALSRGRNTEAFF

j_call: TRBJ1-5
clone_size: -
d_call: TRBD1
v_call: TRBV19
cdr3_nt: TGTGCCAGTAGCACCGGACAGGGCCCTTTGGGCAATCAGCCCCAGCATTTT
cdr3_aa: CASSTGQGPLGNQPQHF

j_call: TRBJ1-6
clone_size: -
d_call: TRBD1
v_call: TRBV7-2
cdr3_nt: TGTGCCAGCAGCGAACAGGGGCGCGGTTCACCCCTCCACTTT
cdr3_aa: CASSEQGRGSPLHF

j_call: TRBJ1-5
clone_size: -
d_call: -
v_call: TRBV4-1
cdr3_nt: TGCGCCAGCAGCCAAGAGGGGTGGGGGGTTATCAGCAATCAGCCCCAGCATTTT
cdr3_aa: CASSQEGWGVISNQPQHF

j_call: TRBJ2-2
clone_size: -
d_call: -
v_call: TRBV6-6
cdr3_nt: TGTGCCAGCAGTTACCGGTCAGGGATAAGCGGGGAGCTGTTTTTT
cdr3_aa: CASSYRSGISGELFF

j_call: TRBJ2-5
clone_size: -
d_call: -
v_call: TRBV5-1
cdr3_nt: TGCGCCAGCAGTACAGACCAAGAGACCCAGTACTTC
cdr3_aa: CASSTDQETQYF

j_call: TRBJ2-5
clone_size: -
d_call: -
v_call: TRBV30
cdr3_nt: TGTGCCTGGAGTGCCCAACCCGGGGAGACCCAGTACTTC
cdr3_aa: CAWSAQPGETQYF

j_call: TRBJ1-6
clone_size: -
d_call: -
v_call: TRBV5-5
cdr3_nt: TGTGCCAGCAGCTTGGGTGGGGGAGGTTTGAAATCACCCCTCCACTTT
cdr3_aa: CASSLGGGGLKSPLHF

j_call: TRBJ2-2
clone_size: -
d_call: -
v_call: TRBV6-1
cdr3_nt: TGTGCCAGCAGTGAAGGAAACACCGGGGAGCTGTTTTTT
cdr3_aa: CASSEGNTGELFF

j_call: TRBJ2-2
clone_size: -
d_call: -
v_call: TRBV6-1
cdr3_nt: TGTGCCAGCAGTGGCCCGAACACACCGCTAAACACCGGGGAGCTGTTTTTT
cdr3_aa: CASSGPNTPLNTGELFF

j_call: TRBJ1-2
clone_size: -
d_call: -
v_call: TRBV10-3
cdr3_nt: TGTGCCATCAGTGGAACGGAACAGCTGCTCTATGGCTACACCTTC
cdr3_aa: CAISGTEQLLYGYTF

j_call: TRBJ1-1
clone_size: -
d_call: TRBD1
v_call: TRBV30
cdr3_nt: TGTGCCGGGGACAGGGGCCTTAAGGCTTTCTTT
cdr3_aa: CAGDRGLKAFF

j_call: TRBJ2-1
clone_size: -
d_call: TRBD1
v_call: TRBV27
cdr3_nt: TGTGCCAGCAGTCGAAGACAGGGCTCCTACAATGAGCAGTTCTTC
cdr3_aa: CASSRRQGSYNEQFF

j_call: TRBJ2-5
clone_size: -
d_call: -
v_call: TRBV7-2
cdr3_nt: TGTGCCAGCGGCGGGGCGCAGGGGGAGACCCAGTACTTC
cdr3_aa: CASGGAQGETQYF

j_call: TRBJ1-5
clone_size: -
d_call: -
v_call: TRBV5-5
cdr3_nt: TGTGCCAGCAGCTGGGGGACTCGGGGACAGCCCCAGCATTTT
cdr3_aa: CASSWGTRGQPQHF

j_call: TRBJ2-1
clone_size: -
d_call: -
v_call: TRBV7-6
cdr3_nt: TGTGCCAGCAGCCCTCTTGGGGGGTCAAACAATGAGCAGTTCTTC
cdr3_aa: CASSPLGGSNNEQFF

j_call: TRBJ1-1
clone_size: once
d_call: -
v_call: TRBV10-3
cdr3_nt: TGTGCCATCGGGGATCGGTCCAGGAACACTGAAGCTTTCTTT
cdr3_aa: CAIGDRSRNTEAFF

j_call: TRBJ1-2
clone_size: -
d_call: TRBD1
v_call: TRBV6-4
cdr3_nt: TGTGCCAGCTCTTCGACAGGGGGGGACTATGGCTACACCTTC
cdr3_aa: CASSSTGGDYGYTF

j_call: TRBJ1-2
clone_size: -
d_call: TRBD1
v_call: TRBV19
cdr3_nt: TGTGCCAGTACTCCGGGACAGGGGTATATGAACTATGGCTACACCTTC
cdr3_aa: CASTPGQGYMNYGYTF